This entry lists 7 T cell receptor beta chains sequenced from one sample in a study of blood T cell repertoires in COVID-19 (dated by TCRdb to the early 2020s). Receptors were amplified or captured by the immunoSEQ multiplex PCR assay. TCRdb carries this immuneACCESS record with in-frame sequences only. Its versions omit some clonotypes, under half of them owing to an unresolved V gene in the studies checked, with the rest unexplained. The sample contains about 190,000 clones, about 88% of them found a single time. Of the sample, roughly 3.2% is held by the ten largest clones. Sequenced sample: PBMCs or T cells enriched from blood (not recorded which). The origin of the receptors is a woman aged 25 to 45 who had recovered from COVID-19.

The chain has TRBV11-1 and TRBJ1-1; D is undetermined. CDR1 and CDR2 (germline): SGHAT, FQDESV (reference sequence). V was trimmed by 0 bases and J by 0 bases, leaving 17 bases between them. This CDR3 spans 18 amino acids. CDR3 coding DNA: TGTGCCAGCAGCTTAGCGCCTTACACAGCCCCCATGAACACTGAAGCTTTCTTT. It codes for CASSLAPYTAPMNTEAFF.

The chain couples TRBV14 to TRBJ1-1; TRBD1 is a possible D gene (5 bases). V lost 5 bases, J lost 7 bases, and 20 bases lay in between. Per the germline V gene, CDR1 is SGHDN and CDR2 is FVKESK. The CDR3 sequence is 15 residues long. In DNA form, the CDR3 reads TGTGCCAGCAGCGACCGCCCGGGACTTAGGGGTGAAGCTTTCTTT. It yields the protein CASSDRPGLRGEAFF.

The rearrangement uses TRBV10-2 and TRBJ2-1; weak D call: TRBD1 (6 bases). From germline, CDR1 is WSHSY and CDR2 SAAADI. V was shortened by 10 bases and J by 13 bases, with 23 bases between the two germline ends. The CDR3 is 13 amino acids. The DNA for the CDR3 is TGCGCCACCTCGGACAGATTACGGGACCAACAGTTCTTC. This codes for CATSDRLRDQQFF.

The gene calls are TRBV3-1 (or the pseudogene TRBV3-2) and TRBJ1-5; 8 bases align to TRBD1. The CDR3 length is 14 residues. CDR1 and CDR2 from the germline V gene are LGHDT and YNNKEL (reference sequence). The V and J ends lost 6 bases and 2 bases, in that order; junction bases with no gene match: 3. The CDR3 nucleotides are TGTGCCAGCAGTCTGACAGGGGGCAATCAGCCCCAGCATTTT. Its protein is CASSLTGGNQPQHF.

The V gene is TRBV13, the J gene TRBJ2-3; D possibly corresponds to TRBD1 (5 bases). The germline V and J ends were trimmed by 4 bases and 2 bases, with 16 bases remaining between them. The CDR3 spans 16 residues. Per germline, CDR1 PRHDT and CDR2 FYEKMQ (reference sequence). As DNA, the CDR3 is TGTGCCAGCAGCTCACAGGACACGATTAACACAGATACGCAGTATTTT. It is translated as CASSSQDTINTDTQYF.

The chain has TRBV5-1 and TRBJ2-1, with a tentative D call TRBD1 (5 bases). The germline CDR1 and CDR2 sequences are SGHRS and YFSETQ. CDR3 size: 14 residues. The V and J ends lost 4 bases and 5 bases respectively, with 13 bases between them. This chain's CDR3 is CASSGAGKHNEQFF. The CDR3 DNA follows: TGCGCCAGCAGCGGGGCAGGGAAACACAATGAGCAGTTCTTC.

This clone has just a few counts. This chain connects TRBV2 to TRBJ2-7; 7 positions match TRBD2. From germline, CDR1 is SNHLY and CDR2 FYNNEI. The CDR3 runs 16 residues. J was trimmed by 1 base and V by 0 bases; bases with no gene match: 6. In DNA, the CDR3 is TGTGCCAGCAGTGAAGCGGGGGGGGTACGGTCCTACGAGCAGTACTTC. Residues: CASSEAGGVRSYEQYF.